These 23 T cell receptor beta chains originate from one sample sequenced in a study of blood T cell repertoires in COVID-19. Measured with immunoSEQ multiplex PCR; TCRdb has only the in-frame clones, and not every one. In the table there are about 24,000 clones, about 89% of which are singletons. The sample comprised peripheral blood. These receptors all come from a man in his 70s with COVID-19, enrolled during active disease.

This rearrangement joins TRBV3-1 (or the pseudogene TRBV3-2) to TRBJ1-1; TRBD1 might be the D (6 bases). Germline assignment: CDR1 LGHDT and CDR2 YNNKEL (reference sequence). This CDR3 contains 14 residues. V was trimmed by 4 bases and J by 1 base, leaving 10 bases between them. In nucleotides, the CDR3 is TGTGCCAGCAGCCCGTACAGGGAGAACACTGAAGCTTTCTTT. Amino acid sequence: CASSPYRENTEAFF.

The chain joins TRBV18 to TRBJ2-7; the D is unclear. The germline CDR1 and CDR2 sequences are KGHSH and LQKENI. The V and J ends lost 6 bases and 3 bases respectively, with 9 bases between them. CDR3 size: 12 residues. CDR3 residues: CASSNSFYEQYF. In DNA form, the CDR3 reads TGTGCCAGCTCGAACAGTTTCTACGAGCAGTACTTC.

This chain uses TRBV7-2 with TRBJ1-3, with no clear D. Looked up from germline, CDR1 is SGHTA and CDR2 is FQGNSA. The V and J ends lost 6 bases and 8 bases respectively, with 14 bases between them. The CDR3 totals 13 residues. CDR3 loop: CASRTYEADTIYF. The CDR3 nucleotides read TGTGCCAGCAGGACCTATGAGGCAGACACCATATATTTT.

J is TRBJ1-1 and V is TRBV18; D not certain. V lost 5 bases, J lost 5 bases, and 15 bases lay in between. Germline V gene lookup returns CDR1 KGHSH and CDR2 LQKENI. The CDR3 length is 14 residues. In nucleotides, the CDR3 is TGTGCCAGCTCATTTCAGGACGGAGGAACTGAAGCTTTCTTT. Protein product: CASSFQDGGTEAFF.

The chain has TRBV4-1 and TRBJ1-5, with 10 bases identical to TRBD1. The germline V gene encodes CDR1 MGHRA and CDR2 YSYEKL. The V segment lost 2 bases and the J segment 2 bases; nucleotides outside the gene matches: 3. The CDR3 sequence is 16 residues long. CDR3 protein: CASSQTGTGGNQPQHF. The CDR3 coding sequence is TGCGCCAGCAGCCAAACCGGGACAGGGGGCAATCAGCCCCAGCATTTT.

The V and J genes are TRBV5-1 and TRBJ1-1; D is undetermined. Germline CDR1 and CDR2: SGHRS and YFSETQ. The CDR3 runs 15 residues. Trimming left V 2 bases short and J 1 base short, with 12 bases between. The CDR3 coding sequence is TGCGCCAGCAGCTTCGAAGAGGAGTGGAACACTGAAGCTTTCTTT. This sequence encodes CASSFEEEWNTEAFF. Supplemented by reference TRBV5-1 and TRBJ1-1, the full variable domain reads KAGVTQTPRYLIKTRGQQVTLSCSPISGHRSVSWYQQTPGQGLQFLFEYFSETQRNKGNFPGRFSGRQFSNSRSEMNVSTLELGDSALYLCASSFEEEWNTEAFFGQGTRLTVV.

The J gene is TRBJ2-3, the V gene TRBV27; 9 bases map to TRBD2. J lost 6 bases, V lost 4 bases, and 11 bases had no gene match. The germline gives CDR1 MNHEY, CDR2 SMNVEV (reference sequence). The CDR3 length is 16 residues. CDR3 region: CASSYRSGREGDTQYF. The CDR3, as DNA: TGTGCCAGCAGTTACCGTAGCGGGAGAGAGGGGGATACGCAGTATTTT.

The chain combines TRBV5-5 with TRBJ1-5, with D tentatively TRBD1 (5 bases). Trimming cost V 0 bases and J 4 bases, with 11 bases left between them. Looked up from germline, CDR1 is SGHKS and CDR2 is YYEKEE (reference sequence). The CDR3 extends over 15 amino acids. The CDR3 here is CASSLDPGGNQPQHF. CDR3 nucleotides: TGTGCCAGCAGCTTGGATCCCGGGGGAAATCAGCCCCAGCATTTT. Full variable domain (missing parts from reference TRBV5-5 and TRBJ1-5): DAGVTQSPTHLIKTRGQQVTLRCSPISGHKSVSWYQQVLGQGPQFIFQYYEKEERGRGNFPDRFSARQFPNYSSELNVNALLLGDSALYLCASSLDPGGNQPQHFGDGTRLSIL.

The chain is built from TRBV2 and TRBJ2-3; D may be TRBD1 (6 bases). V dropped 7 bases and J dropped 3 bases, with 11 bases sitting between them. In germline, CDR1 is SNHLY, CDR2 FYNNEI. The length of the CDR3 is 13 residues. Written as DNA, the CDR3 is TGTGCCAGCAAGGGGGATGGAACAGATACGCAGTATTTT. Translation: CASKGDGTDTQYF.

V and J are TRBV19 and TRBJ1-5, with D possibly matching TRBD1 (5 bases). The CDR3 runs 15 residues. Trimming removed 3 bases at V and 2 bases at J, with 11 bases between. The germline gives CDR1 LNHDA, CDR2 SQIVND (reference sequence). The chain's CDR3 is CASSIWGSGNQPQHF. The CDR3 bases are TGTGCCAGTAGTATCTGGGGCTCTGGCAATCAGCCCCAGCATTTT.

The chain employs TRBV7-8 and TRBJ2-1, with D possibly being TRBD1 (5 bases). The length of the CDR3 is 14 residues. Germline V gene data show CDR1 as SGHVS and CDR2 as FQNEAQ. V lost 4 bases and J 10 bases, leaving 17 bases between the germline ends. The CDR3 nucleotides are TGTGCCAGCAGCTCAGATGGCAGGGCTAGGGAGCAGTTCTTC. The encoded protein is CASSSDGRAREQFF.

The CDR3 DNA is TGTGCCAGCTCACCACGTATCGACAGGGGATACAATGAGCAGTTCTTC. Protein: CASSPRIDRGYNEQFF. The chain carries TRBV18 and TRBJ2-1; 8 bases are a match to TRBD1. The germline gives CDR1 KGHSH, CDR2 LQKENI. After removal of 1 base from V and 4 bases from J, the junction contained 6 bases not matched to a gene. The CDR3 totals 16 residues.

This clone was picked up one time. This chain joins TRBV5-5 and TRBJ1-3, with 9 bases matching TRBD1. Trimming at V came to 0 bases and at J to 0 bases, leaving 10 bases not matched to a gene. The germline V gene encodes CDR1 SGHKS and CDR2 YYEKEE (reference sequence). This CDR3 has 19 residues. CDR3 loop: CASSLATSTGGLSGNTIYF. As DNA, the CDR3 is TGTGCCAGCAGCTTGGCCACATCAACAGGGGGCCTCTCTGGAAACACCATATATTTT. Full variable domain (rest looked up from reference TRBV5-5 and TRBJ1-3): DAGVTQSPTHLIKTRGQQVTLRCSPISGHKSVSWYQQVLGQGPQFIFQYYEKEERGRGNFPDRFSARQFPNYSSELNVNALLLGDSALYLCASSLATSTGGLSGNTIYFGEGSWLTVV.

The rearrangement links TRBV19 to TRBJ2-1; D might be TRBD2 (6 bases). V was pared by 5 bases and J by 4 bases, with 15 bases between. The CDR3 contains 15 residues. CDR1 is LNHDA and CDR2 is SQIVND in the germline V gene (reference sequence). For the CDR3, the DNA is TGTGCCAGTAGTCCGTGGACTACGTTTTACAATGAGCAGTTCTTC. It translates to CASSPWTTFYNEQFF.

V usage is TRBV7-2 and J usage is TRBJ2-3; 9 bases map to TRBD2. V was pared by 4 bases and J by 2 bases, with 1 base of the junction left unmatched. The CDR3 length is 14 residues. CDR1 and CDR2 from the germline V gene are SGHTA and FQGNSA. CDR3 bases: TGTGCCAGCAGCTGGGGACTAGCCACAGATACGCAGTATTTT. This encodes CASSWGLATDTQYF.

The V and J genes are TRBV12-5 and TRBJ2-2; TRBD1 agrees at 8 bases. V shed 2 bases, J shed 1 base, and the junction held 6 bases outside the gene matches. There are 17 residues in the CDR3. The V gene's germline CDR1 is LGHNT and CDR2 FRNRAP. The chain's CDR3 is CASGLPTGTGNTGELFF. For the CDR3, the DNA is TGTGCTAGTGGTTTGCCAACCGGGACAGGGAACACCGGGGAGCTGTTTTTT.

The rearrangement uses TRBV30 and TRBJ1-1; D is uncertain. The CDR3 sequence is 13 residues long. Germline V CDR1 and CDR2: GTSNPN, SVGIG (reference sequence). The V and J ends lost 3 bases and 1 base respectively, with 9 bases between them. The CDR3 bases are TGTGCCTGGAGGCCAACACAGAACACTGAAGCTTTCTTT. Encoded protein: CAWRPTQNTEAFF.

The chain has TRBV3-1 (or the pseudogene TRBV3-2) and TRBJ2-3; 8 bases agree with TRBD1. This CDR3 comprises 15 residues. Germline CDR1 reads LGHDT; CDR2 reads YNNKEL (reference sequence). The junction had 7 bases not matched to a gene; V was cut back by 4 bases and J by 4 bases. DNA for the CDR3: TGTGCCAGCAGCCTTGGACAGGGCATGGCAGATACGCAGTATTTT. The encoded protein is CASSLGQGMADTQYF.

J is TRBJ1-2 and V is TRBV5-1, with a possible D match to TRBD1 (5 bases). CDR3 length: 15 amino acids. V lost 4 bases and J 6 bases, leaving 19 bases between the germline ends. The germline gives CDR1 SGHRS, CDR2 YFSETQ. In nucleotides, the CDR3 is TGCGCCAGCAGCCCTATAATGGGCAGGGAAGATGGCTACACCTTC. This codes for CASSPIMGREDGYTF.

The count of this clone is one. This chain joins TRBV10-2 and TRBJ2-1; 11 nucleotides agree with TRBD2. Trimming at V came to 1 base and at J to 9 bases, leaving 2 bases not matched to a gene. The CDR3 length is 14 residues. Germline-derived CDR1 and CDR2 are WSHSY and SAAADI. The CDR3 DNA sequence: TGCGCCAGCAGTGAGTTTCTAGCGGGAGGTGAGCAGTTCTTC. Residues: CASSEFLAGGEQFF.

This sequence joins TRBV19 and TRBJ2-5; tentatively, D is TRBD2 (5 bases). CDR1 and CDR2 from the germline V gene are LNHDA and SQIVND (reference sequence). The ends were cut back, 1 base at V and 5 bases at J, with 5 bases in the middle. This CDR3 is built from 12 residues. CDR3 nucleotides: TGTGCCAGTAGTATAGCGGGGGAGACCCAGTACTTC. Its protein is CASSIAGETQYF.

The rearrangement uses TRBV5-1 and TRBJ2-5; D is possibly TRBD1 (5 bases). The germline CDR1 and CDR2 sequences are SGHRS and YFSETQ. There are 14 residues in the CDR3. V was pared by 4 bases and J by 5 bases, with 15 bases between. Here the CDR3 reads CASSQNPRVETQYF. The CDR3 region has the DNA TGCGCCAGCAGCCAAAATCCCAGGGTGGAGACCCAGTACTTC.

Concerning this clone itself: This specimen includes other DNA sequences encoding the same CDR3. The genes are TRBV7-9 and TRBJ2-1, with TRBD2 matching over 7 bases. CDR3 length: 14 residues. CDR1 SEHNR and CDR2 FQNEAQ come from the germline V gene (reference sequence). After removal of 3 bases from V and 5 bases from J, the junction contained 4 bases not matched to a gene. CDR3 sequence (DNA): TGTGCCAGCAGCTTGGGAGGGCCGCACAATGAGCAGTTCTTC. The encoded protein is CASSLGGPHNEQFF. The full variable domain, with the rest looked up from reference TRBV7-9 and TRBJ2-1, is DTGVSQNPRHKITKRGQNVTFRCDPISEHNRLYWYRQTLGQGPEFLTYFQNEAQLEKSRLLSDRFSAERPKGSFSTLEIQRTEQGDSAMYLCASSLGGPHNEQFFGPGTRLTVL.